Described below is a single T cell receptor beta chain sequence and its context. The antigen is not known. This record belongs to a study of OX40 agonist ivuxolimab in advanced cancers. General study points: In the 0.1 to 3.0 mg/kg range, CD4+ and CD8+ blood T cells had expanded clonally by week 6. More expanded clones were seen, on average, in CD8+ T cells than in CD4+.

The CDR3 extends over 12 amino acids. V was cut by 4 bases and J by 5 bases, with 8 bases left in between. CDR1 ENHRY and CDR2 SYGVKD come from the germline V gene. Exclusion of a patient followed from autoimmune disease history or systemic immunosuppression. Sampling of blood occurred at baseline, cycle 4 day 1, and cycle 7 day 1. Profiled with immunoSEQ multiplex PCR; TCRdb holds only in-frame clones, not every one. The sample gives approximately 68,000 clones, approximately 90% of which show up once; approximately 1% is in the top ten. The V call is TRBV10-3, the J call TRBJ1-2; D not resolved. This specimen consisted of CD4+ or CD8+ T cells sorted from blood, obtained in a trial of the OX40 agonist ivuxolimab. The receptor was isolated from an adult with an advanced solid tumor such as melanoma, head and neck, liver or kidney cancer. CDR3 coding DNA: TGTGCCATCAGTGGAGTGGGTTATGGCTACACCTTC. The encoded protein is CAISGVGYGYTF.